Sequencing of this T cell receptor (beta chain) was carried out in a study of T cells in Graves' hyperthyroidism and ophthalmopathy. Not enrolled were patients with uncontrolled infection, other autoimmune disease, pregnancy or lactation. First hyperthyroidism diagnosis is when the blood sample was obtained, before any ophthalmopathy symptoms. Fresh 10 ml peripheral blood yielded PBMCs. Amplification of TCR beta CDR3 regions was performed using RNA transcripts as template. An initial round of RT-PCR targeting the TCR CDR3 relied on the HTBI primer set. TCRdb reprocessed the multiplex PCR reads via MiXCR and lists one record per CDR3 protein. The table shows about 280,000 distinct CDR3 sequences, with 20% to 25% occurring only once. The V gene's germline CDR1 is DFQATT and CDR2 SNEGSKA (reference sequence). The CDR3 loop spans 13 amino acids. Trimming stripped 7 bases from V and 1 base from J, with 13 bases between.

The sample consisted of blood. The chain employs TRBV20-1 and TRBJ1-1; D is undetermined. The source of this sequence is a man in his forties with Graves' hyperthyroidism that later progressed to Graves' ophthalmopathy. The chain's CDR3 is CSVLNRGNTEAFF. The CDR3 nucleotides read TGCAGTGTCCTAAATCGGGGGAACACTGAAGCTTTCTTT.